Sequencing of this TCR beta chain was carried out in a study of shared clonotypes between healthy human individuals. Study-level findings and limits: It was anticipated that sequencing depth would influence how many clonotypes donors shared. Researchers found naive subsets generally carried larger estimated richness than memory subsets.

Genomic DNA (from each subset) was split evenly across several immunoSEQ plates. Sequencing used immunoSEQ multiplex PCR; TCRdb keeps in-frame clones, though not all of them. The table has about 1.9 million clones, 85% to 95% seen once. Unmatched junction bases numbered 10, after V lost 5 bases and J lost 6 bases. The V gene's germline CDR1 is SEHNR and CDR2 FQNEAQ (reference sequence). The CDR3 loop spans 16 amino acids. Positive CCR7 selection of CD45RO-negative cells yielded the naive CD8 cells, and terminally differentiated effector memory CD45RA+ cells were excluded. Concerning this clone itself: What it binds is not known.

Sequences were obtained from naive CD8+ T cells from PBMCs. The V gene is TRBV7-9, the J gene TRBJ1-2; TRBD1 matches 12 bases. The TCR sequence derives from a man aged 18 to 35 in good health. Some clones in this sample may be carry-over from other donors' samples. CDR3 sequence reads: CASSPGTGGRVDGYTF. The CDR3 bases are TGTGCCAGCAGCCCGGGGACAGGGGGCCGGGTTGATGGCTACACCTTC.